The 21 T cell receptor beta chains below were found in one sample sequenced in a study of CD8 T cells in ankylosing spondylitis. In TCRdb, the 5' RACE reads were re-called with MiXCR into one record per CDR3 protein. The top ten hold 4.3% of the sample, which has some 200,000 distinct CDR3 sequences, approximately 18% seen once. Sequencing input: blood, either unsorted or a sorted T cell fraction (not recorded which). The receptors originated from a male donor under 30 with ankylosing spondylitis or in good health (not recorded which).

This clonotype was counted at least ten times. This CDR3 is CASSLGRVSANYGYTF. CDR3 nucleotide sequence: TGTGCCAGCAGTTTAGGCAGGGTATCAGCTAACTATGGCTACACCTTC. This chain connects TRBV12-3 or TRBV12-4 to TRBJ1-2, with D maybe TRBD1 (5 bases). The V and J ends lost 1 base and 0 bases respectively, with 12 bases between them. The CDR3 is made up of 16 amino acids.

This clonotype was counted many times. The genes are TRBV7-2 and TRBJ2-7, with 7 bases that match TRBD2. The CDR3 has 14 amino acids. Unmatched junction bases numbered 6, after V lost 4 bases and J lost 3 bases. Per the germline V gene, CDR1 is SGHTA and CDR2 is FQGNSA. The CDR3 DNA reads TGTGCCAGCAGCTCCTTCAGCGGGAACTACGAGCAGTACGTC. It translates to CASSSFSGNYEQYV.

This clonotype was seen repeatedly, ten times or more. The chain joins TRBV6-2 or TRBV6-3 to TRBJ2-7; 7 positions match TRBD1. Trimming at V came to 7 bases and at J to 7 bases, leaving 16 bases not matched to a gene. CDR3 length: 15 residues. The germline CDR1 and CDR2 sequences are MNHEY and SVGEGT. The CDR3 nucleotides read TGTGCCAGCAACCTGGAGGACAGGTGGGGAAGGGAGCAGTACTTC. The encoded protein is CASNLEDRWGREQYF.

The rearrangement links TRBV7-3 to TRBJ2-7; TRBD2 is a possible D gene (6 bases). Germline CDR1 SGHTA, CDR2 FQGTGA. This CDR3 region has 13 residues. Trimming removed 4 bases from V and 4 bases from J, with 11 bases in between. The CDR3 spells CASSSSAGYEQYF. The CDR3 DNA reads TGTGCCAGCAGCTCCTCGGCGGGGTACGAGCAGTACTTC. The variable domain in full, with the rest retrieved from reference TRBV7-3 and TRBJ2-7, is GAGVSQTPSNKVTEKGKYVELRCDPISGHTALYWYRQSLGQGPEFLIYFQGTGAADDSGLPNDRFFAVRPEGSVSTLKIQRTERGDSAVYLCASSSSAGYEQYFGPGTRLTVT.

This clonotype was counted at least ten times. This chain joins TRBV5-1 and TRBJ2-3; the match to TRBD1 covers 10 bases. Trimming at V came to 3 bases and at J to 6 bases, leaving 4 bases not matched to a gene. Looked up from germline, CDR1 is SGHRS and CDR2 is YFSETQ. This CDR3 comprises 14 residues. The CDR3 sequence is CASSSGQGGDTQYF. The DNA of the CDR3 is TGCGCCAGCAGCTCCGGACAGGGGGGCGATACGCAGTATTTT.

The V and J genes are TRBV7-6 and TRBJ2-3, with D possibly matching TRBD2 (6 bases). The germline V and J ends were trimmed by 7 bases and 2 bases, with 19 bases remaining between them. The CDR3 loop spans 16 amino acids. Germline CDR1 is SGHVS and CDR2 is FNYEAQ. This CDR3 reads CASIPNPRDPTDTQYF. The CDR3 nucleotides read TGTGCCAGCATCCCCAATCCGCGGGATCCCACAGATACGCAGTATTTT.

This clonotype was recorded at least ten times. The gene calls are TRBV5-1 and TRBJ2-2, with TRBD2 identical over 7 bases. From germline, CDR1 is SGHRS and CDR2 YFSETQ. V trimming: 3 bases; J trimming: 4 bases; junction bases outside the gene matches: 6. The CDR3 contains 15 residues. The CDR3 protein is CASSSRSGGTGELFF. CDR3 DNA sequence: TGCGCCAGCAGCTCGCGGTCGGGGGGCACCGGGGAGCTGTTTTTT.

The table lists this clonotype with many counts. The chain links TRBV20-1 to TRBJ2-5; D is possibly TRBD2 (6 bases). Trimming left V 5 bases short and J 3 bases short, with 13 bases between. The CDR3 runs to 13 residues. Germline-derived CDR1 and CDR2 are DFQATT and SNEGSKA (reference sequence). The CDR3 DNA sequence: TGCAGTGCTCGCGGGATTGAGGAAGAGACCCAGTACTTC. Amino acids: CSARGIEEETQYF.

This clonotype was counted at least ten times. The chain recombines TRBV7-2 with TRBJ2-5; unclear D gene. In germline, CDR1 is SGHTA, CDR2 FQGNSA. This CDR3 region has 13 residues. The V end was cut by 1 base, the J end by 4 bases, with 7 bases between. The DNA of the CDR3 is TGTGCCAGCAGCTTAGGGCAGTTAGAGACCCAGTACTTC. Encoded protein: CASSLGQLETQYF.

This clonotype was detected many times. Likely a read error: the CDR3 ends without its conserved phenylalanine or tryptophan. The DNA is omitted, as the CDR3 cannot be located on it reliably, and the CDR3 follows TCRdb's listing. J is TRBJ2-5 and V is TRBV2. Germline CDR1 reads SNHLY; CDR2 reads FYNNEI. The length of the CDR3 is 12 amino acids, counting both ends. The CDR3 sequence: CASKTTLGFGEL.

At least ten counts were recorded for this clonotype. This chain links TRBV7-8 with TRBJ2-7; TRBD2 might be the D (6 bases). Trimming left V 7 bases short and J 2 bases short, with 15 bases between. This CDR3 comprises 14 residues. CDR1 and CDR2 from the germline V gene are SGHVS and FQNEAQ. Here the CDR3 DNA reads TGTGCCAGCACGCGGATTAGCGGCGCCTACGAGCAGTACTTC. It yields the protein CASTRISGAYEQYF. The full variable domain, with the rest looked up from reference TRBV7-8 and TRBJ2-7, is GAGVSQSPRYKVAKRGQDVALRCDPISGHVSLFWYQQALGQGPEFLTYFQNEAQLDKSGLPSDRFFAERPEGSVSTLKIQRTQQEDSAVYLCASTRISGAYEQYFGPGTRLTVT.

There are many counts of this clonotype. The genes are TRBV5-1 and TRBJ2-5; TRBD2 agrees at 9 bases. The ends lost 2 bases at V and 4 bases at J; junction bases unmatched: 12. CDR1 is SGHRS and CDR2 is YFSETQ in the germline V gene. CDR3 size: 17 residues. The CDR3 loop is CASSFWASGTSGETQYF. CDR3 in DNA: TGCGCCAGCAGCTTCTGGGCTAGCGGGACTTCAGGAGAGACCCAGTACTTC.

This clonotype was recorded many times. The chain has TRBV7-2 and TRBJ2-7; 8 nucleotides match TRBD1. Germline CDR1 reads SGHTA; CDR2 reads FQGNSA. The CDR3 loop spans 14 amino acids. V lost 6 bases, J lost 2 bases, and 6 bases stayed unmatched. CDR3 protein: CASSRRGPTYEQYF. Written as DNA, the CDR3 is TGTGCCAGCAGTCGCAGGGGGCCGACCTACGAGCAGTACTTC.

This chain uses TRBV6-5 with TRBJ2-7, with D possibly being TRBD1 (6 bases). The CDR3 runs to 14 residues. Trimming shortened V by 0 bases and J by 3 bases, and 9 bases separated the two germline ends. In germline, CDR1 is MNHEY, CDR2 SVGAGI. CDR3 sequence (DNA): TGTGCCAGCAGTTACTCGTCGACAGGCTACGAGCAGTACGTC. It encodes CASSYSSTGYEQYV.

This clonotype was detected many times. This sequence joins TRBV3-1 and TRBJ2-5, with TRBD2 as a possible D gene (6 bases). Germline values: CDR1 LGHDT, CDR2 YNNKEL (reference sequence). The V end was cut by 4 bases, the J end by 5 bases, with 20 bases between. This CDR3 spans 16 amino acids. This CDR3 reads CASSLTVAGSGETQYF. CDR3 DNA: TGTGCCAGCAGCCTGACTGTGGCGGGCAGCGGGGAGACCCAGTACTTC.

This clonotype was seen only a few times. This chain connects TRBV6-5 to TRBJ2-1; 7 positions agree with TRBD2. From germline, CDR1 is MNHEY and CDR2 SVGAGI. The CDR3 spans 14 residues. The junction had 12 bases not matched to a gene; V was cut back by 8 bases and J by 8 bases. The CDR3 DNA sequence: TGTGCCAGCGGGCGGACTAGTAGTGACGATGAGCAGTTCTTC. It codes for CASGRTSSDDEQFF.

Many counts were recorded for this clonotype. This chain links TRBV6-2 or TRBV6-3 with TRBJ2-7, with 12 positions matching TRBD2. This CDR3 spans 15 amino acids. Germline V CDR1 and CDR2: MNHEY, SVGEGT. V lost 2 bases to trimming and J lost 5 bases; unmatched junction nucleotides: 4. The CDR3 loop reads CASSYPSGRADEQYF. CDR3 bases: TGTGCCAGCAGTTACCCTAGCGGGAGGGCCGACGAGCAGTACTTC.

This chain links TRBV6-5 with TRBJ1-5; no firm D call. V lost 0 bases and J 5 bases, leaving 11 bases between the germline ends. In germline, CDR1 is MNHEY, CDR2 SVGAGI. The CDR3 is made up of 15 amino acids. The CDR3, as DNA: TGTGCCAGCAGTTACTCGAAGCAGGCGGATCAGCCCCAGCATTTT. It is translated as CASSYSKQADQPQHF.

The sample holds many counts of this clonotype. This chain uses TRBV6-2 or TRBV6-3 with TRBJ1-5; no clear D. V lost 4 bases and J 7 bases, leaving 11 bases between the germline ends. Germline V gene data show CDR1 as MNHEY and CDR2 as SVGEGT. The CDR3 loop spans 13 amino acids. CDR3 loop: CASSSSIFQPQHF. CDR3 coding DNA: TGTGCCAGCAGTTCGTCTATATTCCAGCCCCAGCATTTT.

This clonotype occurred many times. The J gene is TRBJ2-1, the V gene TRBV15; TRBD1 agrees at 8 bases. J was trimmed by 2 bases and V by 0 bases; bases with no gene match: 9. CDR1 and CDR2 (germline): LNHNV, YYDKDF (reference sequence). This CDR3 is built from 18 residues. The CDR3 region is CATSRDQLQGGPYNEQFF. DNA of the CDR3: TGTGCCACCAGCAGAGATCAGCTACAGGGGGGCCCCTACAATGAGCAGTTCTTC.

In its sample, this clonotype was seen a few times. V and J are TRBV14 and TRBJ2-1; D assignment may be TRBD1 or TRBD2 (5 bases each). CDR3 length: 15 amino acids. The V end was cut by 1 base, the J end by 2 bases, with 9 bases between. Germline CDR1 and CDR2: SGHDN and FVKESK. CDR3 sequence: CASSQGGDAYNEQFF. The CDR3 DNA follows: TGTGCCAGCAGCCAAGGAGGGGACGCCTACAATGAGCAGTTCTTC.